Listed below are T cell receptor beta chains from one sample, sequenced in a study of vaccination and CD4 T cells after COVID-19. TCRdb re-called the PCR reads with MiXCR, one entry per CDR3 protein. The sample includes 13,000 to 15,000 distinct CDR3 sequences, roughly 73% of them seen just once. The antigens of these receptors remain unknown. The sequenced sample was CD4+ T cells from blood, cultured in vitro. These TCRs come from a human donor who had recovered from COVID-19. CDR3s include the opening cysteine and the closing phenylalanine or tryptophan. The D gene is left open where the match is weak. Some rows have no size entry. The others give once, few or many, or a class for an expanded clone.

>TRBJ1-2|TRBV12-3/TRBV12-4|.|TRBD1
CASSPTGGRGYTF
TGTGCCAGCAGTCCAACAGGGGGTCGGGGCTACACCTTC
>TRBJ1-6|TRBV30|few|.
CAWSGINSPLHF
TGTGCCTGGAGTGGGATTAATTCACCCCTCCACTTT
>TRBJ2-3|TRBV20-1|.|.
CSARDRGLPTDTQYF
TGCAGTGCTAGAGATAGAGGACTTCCCACAGATACGCAGTATTTT
>TRBJ1-1|TRBV7-2|.|.
CASSLGGGGSRTAFF
TGTGCCAGCAGCTTAGGGGGCGGGGGGTCGAGGACAGCTTTCTTT
>TRBJ1-1|TRBV25-1|few|.
CASSGPLPRAFF
TGTGCCAGCAGTGGCCCACTCCCAAGAGCTTTCTTT
>TRBJ1-2|TRBV19|.|.
CASITDGNYGYTF
TGTGCCAGTATAACCGACGGCAACTATGGCTACACCTTC
>TRBJ1-2|TRBV27|.|.
CASRQSAGGQGGYTF
TGTGCCAGCAGACAGTCGGCCGGTGGCCAGGGGGGCTACACCTTC
>TRBJ1-6|TRBV6-1|few|.
CASSDYSPLHF
TGTGCCAGCAGTGATTATTCACCCCTCCACTTT
>TRBJ1-1|TRBV11-2|few|.
CASSLVKNTEAFF
TGTGCCAGCAGCTTAGTGAAGAACACTGAAGCTTTCTTT
>TRBJ2-7|TRBV7-2|.|TRBD2
CASSIAGHSYEQYF
TGTGCCAGCTCTATAGCGGGACACTCCTACGAGCAGTACTTC
>TRBJ2-3|TRBV6-1|.|TRBD2
CASSPYPSGRGVADTQYF
TGTGCCAGCAGTCCCTACCCTAGCGGGAGAGGAGTGGCAGATACGCAGTATTTT
>TRBJ1-1|TRBV24-1|few|TRBD1
CATSDQRTGSMNTEAFF
TGTGCCACCAGTGATCAAAGGACAGGCAGCATGAACACTGAAGCTTTCTTT
>TRBJ1-2|TRBV4-2|.|TRBD1
CASSLRDRETGGYTF
TGTGCCAGCAGCCTCCGGGACAGGGAAACGGGGGGCTACACCTTC
>TRBJ1-1|TRBV6-1|.|.
CASILRDSGGAFF
TGTGCCAGCATCCTACGGGACTCCGGTGGAGCTTTCTTT
>TRBJ1-2|TRBV12-3/TRBV12-4|.|.
CASSRFPDPWDYGYTF
TGTGCCAGCAGCCGGTTCCCTGACCCCTGGGACTATGGCTACACCTTC
>TRBJ2-7|TRBV21-1|.|.
CASSKIGLASTYEQYF
TGTGCCAGCAGCAAAATAGGCCTAGCTTCGACGTACGAGCAGTACTTC
>TRBJ1-6|TRBV20-1|.|.
CSARISGPNSPLHF
TGCAGTGCTAGAATATCAGGGCCCAATTCACCCCTCCACTTT
>TRBJ1-1|TRBV7-2|.|.
CASSHREISAPTRKGAFF
TGTGCCAGCAGCCATCGAGAGATAAGCGCCCCGACCCGAAAAGGGGCTTTCTTT
>TRBJ1-5|TRBV6-2/TRBV6-3|.|.
CASSYPLKGGLGSNQPQHF
TGTGCCAGCAGTTATCCTCTCAAGGGCGGTTTGGGGAGCAATCAGCCCCAGCATTTT
>TRBJ1-1|TRBV5-4|.|.
CASSSPLGADMNTEAFF
TGTGCCAGCAGCTCCCCCTTGGGGGCTGACATGAACACTGAAGCTTTCTTT
>TRBJ1-2|TRBV10-1|.|TRBD1
CASRSMQGADGYTF
TGCGCCAGCAGGTCCATGCAGGGGGCGGATGGCTACACCTTC
>TRBJ2-7|TRBV7-9|.|TRBD2
CASSLEAGGQYEQYF
TGTGCCAGCAGCTTAGAGGCGGGAGGTCAATACGAGCAGTACTTC
>TRBJ1-1|TRBV20-1|.|.
CSARVNLNTEAFF
TGCAGTGCTAGAGTGAATCTGAACACTGAAGCTTTCTTT
>TRBJ2-6|TRBV20-1|.|.
CSARGGGQALTGANVLTF
TGCAGTGCTAGAGGGGGAGGACAGGCCCTTACTGGGGCCAACGTCCTGACTTTC
>TRBJ2-7|TRBV10-3|.|.
CAISEFEVGEQYF
TGTGCCATCAGTGAGTTTGAGGTTGGGGAGCAGTACTTC
>TRBJ1-5|TRBV15|.|.
CATSRGFQGPIHQPQHF
TGTGCCACCAGCAGAGGTTTTCAGGGACCGATCCATCAGCCCCAGCATTTT
>TRBJ1-5|TRBV12-3/TRBV12-4|.|.
CASSLNEGVRQPQHF
TGTGCCAGCAGTTTAAATGAGGGGGTTCGCCAGCCCCAGCATTTT
>TRBJ1-4|TRBV20-1|.|.
CSARDRGTTNEKLFF
TGCAGTGCTAGAGACAGGGGCACAACTAATGAAAAACTGTTTTTT
>TRBJ1-5|TRBV20-1|.|TRBD1
CGANPRDRGQQPQHF
TGCGGTGCTAACCCCCGGGACAGGGGGCAACAGCCCCAGCATTTT
>TRBJ1-2|TRBV7-8|few|TRBD1
CASSLALRQGIDYGYTF
TGTGCCAGCAGCTTAGCCTTACGACAGGGGATCGACTATGGCTACACCTTC
>TRBJ2-7|TRBV6-1|.|TRBD1
CASRAGTGFYEQYF
TGTGCCAGCAGGGCCGGGACAGGGTTCTACGAGCAGTACTTC
>TRBJ2-2|TRBV6-1|.|TRBD2
CASTARAGGAGELFF
TGTGCCAGCACCGCAAGGGCGGGGGGAGCCGGGGAGCTGTTTTTT
>TRBJ1-1|TRBV6-2/TRBV6-3|.|.
CASGVRGTEAFF
TGTGCCAGCGGGGTCCGAGGAACTGAAGCTTTCTTT
>TRBJ2-7|TRBV28|once|.
CASCTTYEQYF
TGTGCCAGTTGTACGACCTACGAGCAGTACTTC
>TRBJ1-5|TRBV20-1|.|.
CSARLGVGQPQHF
TGCAGTGCTAGACTGGGGGTCGGTCAGCCCCAGCATTTT
>TRBJ1-6|TRBV7-9|.|TRBD1
CASSPRGQLYNSPLHF
TGTGCCAGCAGCCCCCGGGGACAGCTCTATAATTCACCCCTCCACTTT
>TRBJ2-1|TRBV6-1|few|TRBD2
CASKLANYNEQFF
TGTGCCAGCAAACTAGCGAACTACAATGAGCAGTTCTTC
>TRBJ2-1|TRBV6-1|.|.
CASRVGVQGEQFF
TGTGCCAGCAGAGTGGGAGTTCAGGGGGAGCAGTTCTTC
>TRBJ1-3|TRBV28|.|.
CASSFEVMGNTIYF
TGTGCCAGCAGTTTTGAGGTGATGGGAAACACCATATATTTT
>TRBJ2-7|TRBV7-2|.|TRBD1
CASSLSRDSSYYEQYF
TGTGCCAGCAGCTTGTCCCGGGACAGTTCATACTACGAGCAGTACTTC
>TRBJ2-7|TRBV6-5|once|.
CASSYWREGEQYF
TGTGCCAGCAGTTACTGGAGGGAAGGCGAGCAGTACTTC
>TRBJ1-6|TRBV7-2|.|.
CASSLEGWGNSPLHF
TGTGCCAGCAGCTTAGAGGGGTGGGGTAATTCACCCCTCCACTTT
>TRBJ2-2|TRBV20-1|.|.
CSARSFGVGELFF
TGCAGTGCTCGATCGTTCGGTGTCGGGGAGCTGTTTTTT
>TRBJ1-2|TRBV27|.|.
CASRGQTPFYGYTF
TGTGCCAGCCGCGGACAGACTCCATTCTATGGCTACACCTTC
>TRBJ1-5|TRBV27|few|.
CASIIGGGNQPQHF
TGTGCCAGCATCATCGGGGGTGGCAATCAGCCCCAGCATTTT
>TRBJ1-1|TRBV2|.|TRBD1
CASSDPDRVGEAFF
TGTGCCAGCAGTGATCCCGACAGGGTAGGTGAAGCTTTCTTT
>TRBJ1-5|TRBV6-1|.|.
CASSPLRGGNQPQHF
TGTGCCAGCAGTCCCCTAAGGGGGGGCAATCAGCCCCAGCATTTT
>TRBJ1-1|TRBV7-9|.|TRBD1
CASSDRGRGDTEAFF
TGTGCCAGCAGTGACAGGGGGCGAGGGGACACTGAAGCTTTCTTT